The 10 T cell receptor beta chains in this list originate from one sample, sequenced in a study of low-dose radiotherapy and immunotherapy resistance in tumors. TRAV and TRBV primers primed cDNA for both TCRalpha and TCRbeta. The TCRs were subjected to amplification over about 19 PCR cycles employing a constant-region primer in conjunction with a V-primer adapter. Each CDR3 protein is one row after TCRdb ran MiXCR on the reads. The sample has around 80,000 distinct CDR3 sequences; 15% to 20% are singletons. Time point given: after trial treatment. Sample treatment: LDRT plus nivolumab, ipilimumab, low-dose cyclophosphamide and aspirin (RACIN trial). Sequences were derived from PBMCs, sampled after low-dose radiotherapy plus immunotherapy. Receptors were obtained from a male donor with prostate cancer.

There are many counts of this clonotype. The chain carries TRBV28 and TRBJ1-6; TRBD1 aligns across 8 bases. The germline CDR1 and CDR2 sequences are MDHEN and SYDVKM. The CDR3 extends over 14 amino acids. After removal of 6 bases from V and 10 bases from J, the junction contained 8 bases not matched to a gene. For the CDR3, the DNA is TGTGCCAGCAGGGGCCCGGGACAGGCATCACCCCTCCACTTT. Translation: CASRGPGQASPLHF.

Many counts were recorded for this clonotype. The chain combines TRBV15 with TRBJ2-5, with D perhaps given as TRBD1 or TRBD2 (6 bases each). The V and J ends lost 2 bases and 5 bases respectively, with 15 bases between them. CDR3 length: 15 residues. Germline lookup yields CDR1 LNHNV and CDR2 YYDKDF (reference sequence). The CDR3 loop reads CATSRRGGQGETQYF. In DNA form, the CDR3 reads TGTGCCACCAGCAGAAGAGGGGGGCAAGGGGAGACCCAGTACTTC.

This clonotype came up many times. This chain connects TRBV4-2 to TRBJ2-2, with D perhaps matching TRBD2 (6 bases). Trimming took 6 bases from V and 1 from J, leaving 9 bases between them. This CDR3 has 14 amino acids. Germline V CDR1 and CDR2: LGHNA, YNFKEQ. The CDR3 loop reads CASSPSENTGELFF. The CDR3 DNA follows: TGTGCCAGCAGTCCTAGCGAGAACACCGGGGAGCTGTTTTTT.

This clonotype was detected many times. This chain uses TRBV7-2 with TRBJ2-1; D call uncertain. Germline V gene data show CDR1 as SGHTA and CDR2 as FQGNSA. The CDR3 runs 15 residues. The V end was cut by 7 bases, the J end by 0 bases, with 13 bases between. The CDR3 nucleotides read TGTGCCAGCAAGCCTCCGACGAGCTCCTACAATGAGCAGTTCTTC. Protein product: CASKPPTSSYNEQFF.

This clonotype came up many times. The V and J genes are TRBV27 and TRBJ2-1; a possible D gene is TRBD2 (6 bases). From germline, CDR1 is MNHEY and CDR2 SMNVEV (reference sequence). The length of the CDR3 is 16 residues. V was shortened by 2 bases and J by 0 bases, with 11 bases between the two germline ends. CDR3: CASSLNSGVSYNEQFF. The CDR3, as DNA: TGTGCCAGCAGTTTAAATAGCGGAGTCTCCTACAATGAGCAGTTCTTC.

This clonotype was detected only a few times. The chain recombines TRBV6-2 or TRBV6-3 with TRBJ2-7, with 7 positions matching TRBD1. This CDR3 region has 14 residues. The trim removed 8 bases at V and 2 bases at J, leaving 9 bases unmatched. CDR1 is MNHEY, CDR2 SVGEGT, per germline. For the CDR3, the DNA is TGTGCCAGCTCTTTGAGGGGACAGACCTACGAGCAGTACTTC. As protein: CASSLRGQTYEQYF.

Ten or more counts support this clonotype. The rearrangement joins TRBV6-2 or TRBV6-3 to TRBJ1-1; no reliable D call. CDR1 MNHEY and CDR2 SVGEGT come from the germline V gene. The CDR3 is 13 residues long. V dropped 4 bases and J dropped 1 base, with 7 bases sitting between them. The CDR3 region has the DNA TGTGCCAGCAGTTCCGAACCGAACACTGAAGCTTTCTTT. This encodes CASSSEPNTEAFF.

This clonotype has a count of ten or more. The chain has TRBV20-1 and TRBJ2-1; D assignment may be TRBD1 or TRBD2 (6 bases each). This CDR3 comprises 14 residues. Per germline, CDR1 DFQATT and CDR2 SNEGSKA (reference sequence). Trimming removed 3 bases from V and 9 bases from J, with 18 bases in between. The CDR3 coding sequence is TGCAGTGCTAGGGCGGGGCAGGGGTTGAGTGAGCAGTTCTTC. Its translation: CSARAGQGLSEQFF.

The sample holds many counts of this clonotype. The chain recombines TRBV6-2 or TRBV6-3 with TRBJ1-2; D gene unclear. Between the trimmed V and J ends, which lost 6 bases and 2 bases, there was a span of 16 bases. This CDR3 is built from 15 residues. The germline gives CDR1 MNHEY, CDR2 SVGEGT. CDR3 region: CASSRTPGSNYGYTF. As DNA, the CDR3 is TGTGCCAGCAGCCGAACCCCGGGTTCCAACTATGGCTACACCTTC.

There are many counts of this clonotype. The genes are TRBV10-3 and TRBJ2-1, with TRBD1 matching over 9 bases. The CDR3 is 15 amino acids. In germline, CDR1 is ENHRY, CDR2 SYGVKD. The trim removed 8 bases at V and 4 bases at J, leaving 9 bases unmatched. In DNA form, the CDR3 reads TGTGCCATCGGGGCGGGACAGGGTCCATACAATGAGCAGTTCTTC. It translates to CAIGAGQGPYNEQFF.